Here is one TCR beta chain with its context. What it recognizes is unknown. Trimming took 4 bases from V and 3 from J; bases not matched to a gene: 10. Germline CDR1 MDHEN, CDR2 SYDVKM. The CDR3 runs to 16 residues. TCRdb used MiXCR to reprocess the RT-PCR reads, holding one entry per CDR3 protein. The sample has about 530,000 distinct CDR3 sequences; 12% are singletons. This sample was taken from a study of response to subunit inactivated influenza vaccine. Study-wide points: That few new T cells are recruited by each seasonal influenza vaccination was the authors' suggestion.

The sample here was PBMCs from blood, taken on the day of vaccination. This TCR derives from a man between 50 and 59 years old who received an inactivated influenza vaccine. The rearrangement links TRBV28 to TRBJ2-7, with TRBD1 matching 9 bases. The DNA for the CDR3 is TGTGCCAGCAGTTCTTGGACAGGGGCTAACAACTACGAGCAGTACTTC. This sequence encodes CASSSWTGANNYEQYF. The full variable domain, in which reference TRBV28 and TRBJ2-7 provide the parts outside the CDR3, is DVKVTQSSRYLVKRTGEKVFLECVQDMDHENMFWYRQDPGLGLRLIYFSYDVKMKEKGDIPEGYSVSREKKERFSLILESASTNQTSMYLCASSSWTGANNYEQYFGPGTRLTVT.